The next 24 T cell receptor beta chains were all read from a single sample in a study of naive CD8 T cells in extremely preterm neonates. Profiling relied on immunoSEQ multiplex PCR, and the TCRdb table lists in-frame clones only, not all of them. The sample holds around 7,500 clones; 95% to 98% are singletons and the top ten take 0.35% to 0.4%. Without labor or membrane rupture, elective cesareans at roughly 35-42 weeks supplied term cord blood. The sequencing input was naive CD8+ T cells from cord blood. The source is a newborn in good health.

The rearrangement joins TRBV5-6 to TRBJ2-3, with a possible D match to TRBD2 (7 bases). The V gene lost 2 bases and the J gene lost 4 bases, with 14 bases spanning the gap. The CDR3 covers 15 residues. Germline CDR1 SGHDT, CDR2 YYEEEE. The CDR3 here is CASSFGVGGPDTQYF. The CDR3 bases are TGTGCCAGCAGCTTTGGAGTGGGGGGGCCAGATACGCAGTATTTT.

V is TRBV5-1 and J is TRBJ2-1; 7 positions agree with TRBD2. This CDR3 is built from 13 residues. V gave up 0 bases and J gave up 7 bases; unmatched junction bases: 1. The V gene's germline CDR1 is SGHRS and CDR2 YFSETQ. CDR3 nucleotides: TGCGCCAGCAGCTTGGGGCGGGGGAATGAGCAGTTCTTC. This codes for CASSLGRGNEQFF.

The chain couples TRBV6-5 to TRBJ1-2; TRBD1 is a possible D gene (6 bases). This CDR3 has 13 amino acids. The ends were cut back, 3 bases at V and 2 bases at J, with 7 bases in the middle. Germline CDR1 reads MNHEY; CDR2 reads SVGAGI. The CDR3 DNA is TGTGCCAGCAGTTATGGGACAAACTATGGCTACACCTTC. Protein sequence: CASSYGTNYGYTF.

This clone appeared a single time. V gene TRBV9 combines with J gene TRBJ2-1; D possibly corresponds to TRBD2 (6 bases). Germline-derived CDR1 and CDR2 are SGDLS and YYNGEE. V lost 4 bases, J lost 6 bases, and 17 bases lay in between. The CDR3 has 15 amino acids. DNA for the CDR3: TGTGCCAGCAGCCCGACTAGTAGTCTGGGCAATGAGCAGTTCTTC. It specifies CASSPTSSLGNEQFF.

This clone was seen a single time. The junction departs from the called germline gene at one end, perhaps through a read error. The genes are TRBV6-5 and TRBJ2-3; maybe TRBD2 (6 bases). The CDR3 is made up of 12 amino acids. Germline CDR1 reads MNHEY; CDR2 reads SVGAGI. The CDR3 DNA sequence: TGCGCCTCGGGACTCAGCACAGATACGCAGTATTTT. This encodes CASGLSTDTQYF.

V is TRBV5-6 and J is TRBJ2-1; D not resolved. The germline gives CDR1 SGHDT, CDR2 YYEEEE. This CDR3 contains 11 residues. Trimming left V 1 base short and J 8 bases short, with 4 bases between. Here the CDR3 reads CASSLTHEQFF. DNA of the CDR3: TGTGCCAGCAGCTTGACTCATGAGCAGTTCTTC. The full variable domain, completed using reference TRBV5-6 and TRBJ2-1, is DAGVTQSPTHLIKTRGQQVTLRCSPKSGHDTVSWYQQALGQGPQFIFQYYEEEERQRGNFPDRFSGHQFPNYSSELNVNALLLGDSALYLCASSLTHEQFFGPGTRLTVL.

The rearrangement uses TRBV29-1 and TRBJ1-2; D possibly corresponds to TRBD1 (6 bases). The V end lost 2 bases, the J end lost 6 bases, and 13 bases lay between the germline ends. This CDR3 has 13 residues. Germline lookup yields CDR1 SQVTM and CDR2 ANQGSEA. The CDR3 here is CSVESGGADGYTF. CDR3 coding DNA: TGCAGCGTTGAAAGTGGGGGGGCGGATGGCTACACCTTC.

The chain couples TRBV13 to TRBJ2-2; TRBD2 matches 10 bases. V dropped 3 bases and J dropped 9; count of bases not matched to a gene: 4. CDR3 length: 14 residues. Germline V gene sequence: CDR1 PRHDT, CDR2 FYEKMQ (reference sequence). The DNA for the CDR3 is TGTGCCAGCAGCTTCCTAGCGGGGGACTGGGAGCTGTTTTTT. Encoded protein: CASSFLAGDWELFF. Full variable domain (outside the CDR3, taken from reference TRBV13 and TRBJ2-2): AAGVIQSPRHLIKEKRETATLKCYPIPRHDTVYWYQQGPGQDPQFLISFYEKMQSDKGSIPDRFSAQQFSDYHSELNMSSLELGDSALYFCASSFLAGDWELFFGEGSRLTVL.

The rearrangement uses TRBV27 and TRBJ2-1, with 9 bases identical to TRBD2. V trimming: 3 bases; J trimming: 7 bases; junction bases outside the gene matches: 7. The germline V gene has CDR1 MNHEY and CDR2 SMNVEV (reference sequence). The CDR3 spans 15 residues. Here the CDR3 reads CASSFLAGEGNEQFF. The CDR3 coding sequence is TGTGCCAGCAGTTTTTTAGCGGGGGAGGGAAATGAGCAGTTCTTC.

On this clone itself: The same CDR3 can be traced to other DNA sequences in this sample. The chain uses TRBV7-6 and TRBJ2-7, with 7 bases identical to TRBD1. This CDR3 spans 14 amino acids. The germline gives CDR1 SGHVS, CDR2 FNYEAQ. The V segment lost 1 base and the J segment 2 bases; nucleotides outside the gene matches: 2. CDR3 amino acids: CASSLGQGAYEQYF. The CDR3 nucleotides are TGTGCCAGCAGCTTAGGCCAGGGGGCCTACGAGCAGTACTTC.

This rearrangement joins TRBV18 to TRBJ2-2, with D hard to call. The CDR3 length is 14 residues. Germline V gene sequence: CDR1 KGHSH, CDR2 LQKENI. Between the trimmed V and J ends, which lost 5 bases and 4 bases, there was a span of 11 bases. CDR3 amino acids: CASSSKQSTGELFF. In DNA, the CDR3 is TGTGCCAGCTCATCCAAGCAATCCACCGGGGAGCTGTTTTTT.

The CDR3 nucleotides read TGTGCCAGCAGGGGCGGGGAGAGCTCCTACAATGAGCAGTTCTTC. It translates to CASRGGESSYNEQFF. This chain connects TRBV5-8 to TRBJ2-1; tentatively, D is TRBD2 (6 bases). V was shortened by 5 bases and J by 0 bases, with 12 bases between the two germline ends. The CDR3 loop spans 15 amino acids. The germline V gene has CDR1 SGHTS and CDR2 YDEGEE. Looking up the rest from reference TRBV5-8 and TRBJ2-1 gives the full variable domain: EAGVTQSPTHLIKTRGQQATLRCSPISGHTSVYWYQQALGLGLQFLLWYDEGEERNRGNFPPRFSGRQFPNYSSELNVNALELEDSALYLCASRGGESSYNEQFFGPGTRLTVL.

The gene calls are TRBV9 and TRBJ1-3, with D possibly TRBD1 on 6 matching bases. CDR3 length equals 17 residues. Trimming took off 0 bases at V and 0 bases at J, with 13 bases between the two ends. Germline V lookup: CDR1 SGDLS, CDR2 YYNGEE. The CDR3 DNA is TGTGCCAGCAGCGTAGGGCCAGGGGAAGACTCTGGAAACACCATATATTTT. This sequence encodes CASSVGPGEDSGNTIYF.

In this sample, this clone turned up once. V is TRBV27 and J is TRBJ1-2, with TRBD1 identical over 8 bases. Germline CDR1 reads MNHEY; CDR2 reads SMNVEV (reference sequence). CDR3 length: 13 amino acids. The J segment lost 3 bases and the V segment lost 6 bases, leaving 3 bases of the junction unmatched. The CDR3 region is CASSRDRHYGYTF. The CDR3 DNA reads TGTGCCAGCAGCCGGGACAGGCACTATGGCTACACCTTC.

In DNA form, the CDR3 reads TGTGCCAGCAGCTCCGGGACTAGCGGGGGGGCCGGGGAGCTGTTTTTT. Amino acid sequence: CASSSGTSGGAGELFF. V gene TRBV9 combines with J gene TRBJ2-2, with TRBD2 identical over 16 bases. V gave up 4 bases and J gave up 6 bases; unmatched junction bases: 3. The germline gives CDR1 SGDLS, CDR2 YYNGEE. CDR3 length: 16 residues.

V usage is TRBV29-1 and J usage is TRBJ2-5; 15 bases map to TRBD2. After removal of 1 base from V and 5 bases from J, the junction contained 8 bases not matched to a gene. Germline CDR1 is SQVTM and CDR2 is ANQGSEA. The CDR3 is 17 amino acids. The chain's CDR3 is CSVEGTSGGAGRETQYF. CDR3 sequence (DNA): TGCAGCGTTGAAGGGACTAGCGGGGGGGCTGGTAGGGAGACCCAGTACTTC. Full variable domain (outside the CDR3, taken from reference TRBV29-1 and TRBJ2-5): SAVISQKPSRDICQRGTSLTIQCQVDSQVTMMFWYRQQPGQSLTLIATANQGSEATYESGFVIDKFPISRPNLTFSTLTVSNMSPEDSSIYLCSVEGTSGGAGRETQYFGPGTRLLVL.

The V gene is TRBV27, the J gene TRBJ1-5; no clear D. This CDR3 is 16 amino acids long. Germline-derived CDR1 and CDR2 are MNHEY and SMNVEV (reference sequence). Trimming cost V 0 bases and J 0 bases, with 9 bases left between them. CDR3 coding DNA: TGTGCCAGCAGTTTATCGGGCAGGTATAGCAATCAGCCCCAGCATTTT. As protein: CASSLSGRYSNQPQHF.

The CDR3 nucleotides are TGTGCCAGCAGCTTGGCAGGGTCCGGTGGCTACACCTTC. It encodes CASSLAGSGGYTF. The V call is TRBV5-6, the J call TRBJ1-2; maybe TRBD1 (5 bases). The V end lost 0 bases, the J end lost 7 bases, and 10 bases lay between the germline ends. Germline V lookup: CDR1 SGHDT, CDR2 YYEEEE. The CDR3 length is 13 residues.

The rearrangement joins TRBV2 to TRBJ2-2, with D possibly TRBD1 on 5 matching bases. This CDR3 contains 13 residues. V was trimmed by 10 bases and J by 3 bases, leaving 12 bases between them. The germline V gene has CDR1 SNHLY and CDR2 FYNNEI. The CDR3 loop reads CANQEQDTGELFF. In nucleotides, the CDR3 is TGTGCCAACCAAGAACAGGACACCGGGGAGCTGTTTTTT.

This clone was detected once. The V gene is TRBV7-8, the J gene TRBJ2-7; no reliable D call. Between the trimmed V and J ends, which lost 1 base and 3 bases, there was a span of 7 bases. This CDR3 is built from 13 residues. The germline V gene has CDR1 SGHVS and CDR2 FQNEAQ. The CDR3 here is CASSLGQVYEQYF. CDR3 DNA: TGTGCCAGCAGCTTAGGCCAGGTCTACGAGCAGTACTTC.

The chain recombines TRBV7-8 with TRBJ2-2; D is uncertain. Looked up from germline, CDR1 is SGHVS and CDR2 is FQNEAQ. This CDR3 has 15 residues. Trimming took 1 base from V and 3 from J, leaving 9 bases between them. CDR3 sequence (DNA): TGTGCCAGCAGCTTAGGGGTCCGGGACACCGGGGAGCTGTTTTTT. Translating it yields CASSLGVRDTGELFF.

V and J are TRBV5-4 and TRBJ2-1; 10 positions match TRBD2. Germline CDR1 is SGHNT and CDR2 is YYREEE (reference sequence). The CDR3 has 15 residues. V gave up 5 bases and J gave up 3 bases; unmatched junction bases: 5. CDR3 region: CASRKSGGDYNEQFF. DNA for the CDR3: TGTGCCAGCAGGAAGAGCGGGGGGGACTACAATGAGCAGTTCTTC.

The rearrangement joins TRBV7-6 to TRBJ1-1; a weak D match, TRBD1 (5 bases). Germline CDR1 reads SGHVS; CDR2 reads FNYEAQ. The CDR3 is made up of 13 amino acids. V was shortened by 2 bases and J by 4 bases, with 8 bases between the two germline ends. CDR3 in DNA: TGTGCCAGCAGCTTATCCGGGGGCACTGAAGCTTTCTTT. Translated, it gives CASSLSGGTEAFF.

The rearrangement links TRBV9 to TRBJ1-1; 12 bases map to TRBD1. The CDR3 contains 16 residues. The J segment lost 0 bases and the V segment lost 3 bases, leaving 3 bases of the junction unmatched. Germline loops: CDR1 SGDLS, CDR2 YYNGEE. The CDR3 loop is CASSAGQGALNTEAFF. Here the CDR3 DNA reads TGTGCCAGCAGCGCGGGACAGGGGGCGTTGAACACTGAAGCTTTCTTT.